Sequencing of this T cell receptor (beta chain) was carried out in a study of T cell responses to AZD1222 COVID-19 vaccine. Across the whole study: Recipients boosted at about 4 weeks or about 12 weeks are pooled. Overall study results and limits: Baseline antibody screening turned up just a handful of seropositive AZD1222 recipients. Repertoires were sampled only after the peak T cell response. The reported proportion of spike-specific TCRs targeting unmutated variant regions was nearly half.

CDR3 length equals 14 residues. V was pared by 2 bases and J by 3 bases, with 11 bases between. The germline V gene encodes CDR1 SGHNT and CDR2 YYREEE (reference sequence). As for this clone: Its matching antigen is unknown.

Sequencing was performed with immunoSEQ multiplex PCR; in TCRdb, only in-frame clones are kept and a portion is missing. Here the sample spans 95,000 to 150,000 clones, approximately 84% being singletons. The V gene is TRBV5-4, the J gene TRBJ1-2; possibly TRBD1 for D (6 bases). This clonotype was obtained from an adult in good health. Here the sequenced sample was peripheral blood, taken on day 0 of AZD1222 vaccination. CDR3 region: CASSFVDRHYGYTF. The CDR3 DNA reads as TGTGCCAGCAGCTTCGTTGACAGGCACTATGGCTACACCTTC.